This entry lists 26 T cell receptor beta chains sequenced from one sample in a study of blood T cell repertoires in COVID-19. Produced via immunoSEQ multiplex PCR; TCRdb's table is partial and in-frame only. The sample includes 220,000 or so clones, around 82% of them seen just once. Sequencing used peripheral blood. These receptors originate from a woman older than 75 with acute or convalescent COVID-19.

CDR3 in DNA: TGTGCCAGCAGCAAAGGGGGAGGCAGCATTGAAGCTTTCTTT. Amino acid sequence: CASSKGGGSIEAFF. The J gene is TRBJ1-1, the V gene TRBV21-1. TRBV21-1 is a listed pseudogene. The CDR3 consists of 14 residues.

With respect to this clone: Germline and junction disagree at one end, which may indicate a read error. The chain employs TRBV12-3 or TRBV12-4 and TRBJ1-4; D is possibly TRBD1 (5 bases). This CDR3 has 13 amino acids. The CDR3 DNA is TGTGCCAGCAGTTTTTCCAAGGGGCAGGTGACGGCGTTT. Protein: CASSFSKGQVTAF.

The chain combines TRBV5-1 with TRBJ1-3; possible D gene TRBD1, 5 bases. The CDR3 is 16 amino acids. With 2 bases removed from V and 2 bases from J, the gap between germline ends came to 14 bases. Germline values: CDR1 SGHRS, CDR2 YFSETQ. The CDR3 here is CASSFGPRQTGNTIYF. The CDR3 nucleotides read TGCGCCAGCAGCTTTGGTCCGAGACAGACTGGAAACACCATATATTTT.

The V gene is TRBV2, the J gene TRBJ2-2, with TRBD1 as a possible D gene (5 bases). The CDR3 has 15 amino acids. Trimming pared 4 bases from V and 1 base from J, leaving 10 bases between. The V gene's germline CDR1 is SNHLY and CDR2 FYNNEI. CDR3 residues: CASSAGQGNTGELFF. The DNA of the CDR3 is TGTGCCAGCAGTGCTGGGCAGGGGAACACCGGGGAGCTGTTTTTT.

In this sample, this clone turned up once. This chain uses TRBV9 with TRBJ1-3; D might be TRBD1 (6 bases). The V and J ends lost 4 bases and 2 bases respectively, with 19 bases between them. This CDR3 has 17 residues. Germline values: CDR1 SGDLS, CDR2 YYNGEE. The CDR3 protein is CASSLRDIRETGNTIYF. CDR3 nucleotide sequence: TGTGCCAGCAGCCTCCGGGACATCAGAGAAACTGGAAACACCATATATTTT.

The CDR3, as DNA: TGTGCCAGCAGCCCGAGTATAACAGACTCTGGAAACACCATATATTTT. Residues: CASSPSITDSGNTIYF. V and J are TRBV9 and TRBJ1-3; D gene ambiguous. Germline lookup yields CDR1 SGDLS and CDR2 YYNGEE. The CDR3 sequence is 16 residues long. Trimming took off 4 bases at V and 0 bases at J, with 14 bases between the two ends.

This clone was detected a few times. The chain links TRBV19 to TRBJ2-2, with D maybe TRBD2 (5 bases). The CDR3 consists of 13 residues. The germline gives CDR1 LNHDA, CDR2 SQIVND (reference sequence). V was trimmed by 8 bases and J by 2 bases, leaving 9 bases between them. CDR3 loop: CASRTGNTGELFF. The DNA for the CDR3 is TGTGCCAGTCGGACTGGTAACACCGGGGAGCTGTTTTTT.

This sequence joins TRBV6-2 or TRBV6-3 and TRBJ2-6; the match to TRBD1 covers 9 bases. V trimming: 6 bases; J trimming: 4 bases; junction bases outside the gene matches: 10. The length of the CDR3 is 17 residues. The germline V gene encodes CDR1 MNHEY and CDR2 SVGEGT. CDR3 sequence: CASSSGTGSMGANVLTF. Here the CDR3 DNA reads TGTGCCAGCAGCTCCGGGACAGGGTCTATGGGGGCCAACGTCCTGACTTTC.

The chain joins TRBV12-3 or TRBV12-4 to TRBJ2-7; D gene uncertain. The V end was cut by 9 bases, the J end by 1 base, with 7 bases between. The CDR3 extends over 11 amino acids. CDR3 coding DNA: TGTGCCAGTGCTAAGTCCTACGAGCAGTACTTC. Amino acids: CASAKSYEQYF.

The chain is built from TRBV5-4 and TRBJ2-1; D call uncertain. Trimming left V 0 bases short and J 1 base short, with 8 bases between. The length of the CDR3 is 15 residues. Germline V lookup: CDR1 SGHNT, CDR2 YYREEE (reference sequence). The CDR3 region has the DNA TGTGCCAGCAGCTTGGGGCTAGAATCCTACAATGAGCAGTTCTTC. This gives the protein CASSLGLESYNEQFF.

The chain uses TRBV2 and TRBJ1-1, with 7 bases that match TRBD1. The V segment lost 4 bases and the J segment 1 base; nucleotides outside the gene matches: 6. CDR3 length: 15 amino acids. Germline CDR1 is SNHLY and CDR2 is FYNNEI. CDR3 protein: CASSAQGPENTEAFF. The CDR3, as DNA: TGTGCCAGCAGTGCACAGGGGCCGGAGAACACTGAAGCTTTCTTT.

The chain is built from TRBV4-1 and TRBJ1-2; D remains unclear. With 1 base removed from V and 4 bases from J, the gap between germline ends came to 10 bases. Germline CDR1 is MGHRA and CDR2 is YSYEKL. There are 14 residues in the CDR3. CDR3 amino acids: CASSQGEGFYGYTF. The CDR3 coding sequence is TGCGCCAGCAGCCAAGGGGAGGGTTTCTATGGCTACACCTTC.

The chain employs TRBV6-5 and TRBJ1-1; 7 bases map to TRBD1. V was clipped by 5 bases and J by 1 base; unmatched bases: 7. The CDR3 spans 15 residues. The germline V gene encodes CDR1 MNHEY and CDR2 SVGAGI. This chain's CDR3 is CASSSRQGGNTEAFF. The CDR3 nucleotides read TGTGCCAGCAGTAGCAGACAGGGAGGGAACACTGAAGCTTTCTTT.

The rearrangement joins TRBV2 to TRBJ2-2, with D possibly TRBD1 on 5 matching bases. V was shortened by 7 bases and J by 0 bases, with 6 bases between the two germline ends. This CDR3 is 13 amino acids long. CDR1 is SNHLY and CDR2 is FYNNEI in the germline V gene. The CDR3 here is CASKTANTGELFF. CDR3 coding DNA: TGTGCCAGCAAGACAGCGAACACCGGGGAGCTGTTTTTT. Filled out from reference TRBV2 and TRBJ2-2, the complete variable domain reads EPEVTQTPSHQVTQMGQEVILRCVPISNHLYFYWYRQILGQKVEFLVSFYNNEISEKSEIFDDQFSVERPDGSNFTLKIRSTKLEDSAMYFCASKTANTGELFFGEGSRLTVL.

The chain is built from TRBV5-1 and TRBJ1-3; tentative D call: TRBD1 (5 bases). CDR1 is SGHRS and CDR2 is YFSETQ in the germline V gene. V lost 2 bases and J lost 1, with 19 bases in between. The CDR3 is made up of 18 amino acids. In DNA form, the CDR3 reads TGCGCCAGCAGCTTCTCGCCCTTACAGGAGCTTTCTGGAAACACCATATATTTT. It yields the protein CASSFSPLQELSGNTIYF.

V gene TRBV7-9 combines with J gene TRBJ1-2; D not resolved. The CDR3 spans 14 residues. V was shortened by 5 bases and J by 0 bases, with 10 bases between the two germline ends. From germline, CDR1 is SEHNR and CDR2 FQNEAQ (reference sequence). In nucleotides, the CDR3 is TGTGCCAGCAGCCAGCGCTCGACTAACTATGGCTACACCTTC. This encodes CASSQRSTNYGYTF.

The rearrangement uses TRBV7-2 and TRBJ1-6; D gene unclear. V lost 1 base, J lost 10 bases, and 14 bases lay in between. The CDR3 is 15 residues long. Germline values: CDR1 SGHTA, CDR2 FQGNSA. DNA for the CDR3: TGTGCCAGCAGCTTAGAGAGGGCGGTCGGATCACCCCTCCACTTT. Encoded protein: CASSLERAVGSPLHF.

The chain recombines TRBV6-2 or TRBV6-3 with TRBJ2-7; D is perhaps TRBD1 (6 bases). Trimming took off 4 bases at V and 3 bases at J, with 10 bases between the two ends. Germline V CDR1 and CDR2: MNHEY, SVGEGT. The CDR3 runs to 13 residues. The CDR3 loop reads CASSSGVDYEQYF. CDR3 nucleotides: TGTGCCAGCAGTTCAGGGGTCGACTACGAGCAGTACTTC.

CDR3 loop: CSANRGGTQYF. The CDR3 DNA reads as TGCAGTGCTAACAGGGGGGGGACGCAGTATTTT. This chain connects TRBV20-1 to TRBJ2-3; TRBD1 might be the D (8 bases). Trimming removed 4 bases at V and 9 bases at J, with 11 bases between. Germline assignment: CDR1 DFQATT and CDR2 SNEGSKA (reference sequence). This CDR3 spans 11 amino acids.

The V gene is TRBV11-2, the J gene TRBJ2-7, with 10 positions matching TRBD1. The germline CDR1 and CDR2 sequences are SGHAT and FQNNGV. The CDR3 loop spans 11 amino acids. CDR3 DNA: TGTGCCGCTCGGGACAGGGGCTCCCGAGGAGTC. This gives the protein CAARDRGSRGV.

The chain uses TRBV7-9 and TRBJ2-1, with TRBD2 as a possible D gene (5 bases). V was pared by 5 bases and J by 15 bases, with 5 bases between. The germline V gene encodes CDR1 SEHNR and CDR2 FQNEAQ (reference sequence). CDR3 length: 8 amino acids. The chain's CDR3 is CASSAGFF. In DNA, the CDR3 is TGTGCCAGCAGCGCGGGGTTCTTC.

J is TRBJ2-3 and V is TRBV9, with TRBD1 matching 10 bases. The germline V gene encodes CDR1 SGDLS and CDR2 YYNGEE. V was pared by 2 bases and J by 3 bases, with 3 bases of the junction left unmatched. This CDR3 contains 15 residues. The CDR3 is CASSVWDRGTDTQYF. The CDR3 DNA reads TGTGCCAGCAGCGTCTGGGACAGGGGTACAGATACGCAGTATTTT. The full variable domain, its missing parts supplied by reference TRBV9 and TRBJ2-3, is DSGVTQTPKHLITATGQRVTLRCSPRSGDLSVYWYQQSLDQGLQFLIQYYNGEERAKGNILERFSAQQFPDLHSELNLSSLELGDSALYFCASSVWDRGTDTQYFGPGTRLTVL.

This clone was seen just once. This chain links TRBV5-1 with TRBJ1-2, with 7 bases identical to TRBD1. This CDR3 is 19 amino acids long. J lost 2 bases, V lost 7 bases, and 23 bases had no gene match. CDR1 is SGHRS, CDR2 YFSETQ, per germline. CDR3 bases: TGCGCCAGCGGAACTACGGGACAGCCAGCTTCTATGGGGAACTATGGCTACACCTTC. Protein sequence: CASGTTGQPASMGNYGYTF.

This chain connects TRBV14 to TRBJ1-1; 8 bases are shared with TRBD1. The V segment lost 1 base and the J segment 5 bases; nucleotides outside the gene matches: 6. The CDR3 is 15 amino acids. Germline V CDR1 and CDR2: SGHDN, FVKESK. In DNA, the CDR3 is TGTGCCAGCAGCCAAGCTACAGGGGGTAATACTGAAGCTTTCTTT. Protein: CASSQATGGNTEAFF.

Written as DNA, the CDR3 is TGTGCCAGCAGTTTATCCACCGTACAGTATAGCAATCAGCCCCAGCATTTT. Protein sequence: CASSLSTVQYSNQPQHF. The chain has TRBV28 and TRBJ1-5; D not resolved. The CDR3 is 17 residues long. Trimming removed 1 base from V and 0 bases from J, with 13 bases in between. The germline gives CDR1 MDHEN, CDR2 SYDVKM.

This clone came up once. The chain joins TRBV11-3 to TRBJ2-2; tentative D call: TRBD2 (6 bases). From germline, CDR1 is SGHNT and CDR2 YENEEA. With 8 bases removed from V and 2 bases from J, the gap between germline ends came to 15 bases. This CDR3 spans 15 amino acids. The CDR3: CASLPPGLNTGELFF. The CDR3 DNA reads as TGTGCCAGCTTGCCCCCGGGACTCAACACCGGGGAGCTGTTTTTT.